Presented here are 17 T cell receptor beta chains from one specimen sequenced in a study of cytomegalovirus exposure and HLA in healthy donors. The PCR employed 60 Vbeta primers together with 13 Jbeta primers. Sequenced by immunoSEQ multiplex PCR; TCRdb stores in-frame clones only, minus some. The table includes some 80,000 clones, about 80% detected once. Sequencing was carried out using PBMCs. All receptors come from a man aged 40-50 years in good health and CMV-seronegative.

This chain joins TRBV11-2 and TRBJ1-4; weak D call: TRBD1 (6 bases). V shed 1 base and J shed 8 bases, with 11 bases lying between them. CDR1 is SGHAT and CDR2 is FQNNGV in the germline V gene. CDR3 length: 14 amino acids. In DNA form, the CDR3 reads TGTGCCAGCAGCTTAGCGGGGGGCCAAGAAAAACTGTTTTTT. Translation: CASSLAGGQEKLFF.

The chain carries TRBV7-6 and TRBJ2-5; 9 positions agree with TRBD1. The CDR3 sequence is 15 residues long. The V segment lost 0 bases and the J segment 7 bases; nucleotides outside the gene matches: 6. Germline V gene lookup returns CDR1 SGHVS and CDR2 FNYEAQ. The CDR3 region has the DNA TGTGCCAGCAGCTTAGCGGGACAGGGAGGGGTGACCCAGTACTTC. Protein product: CASSLAGQGGVTQYF.

The rearrangement links TRBV28 to TRBJ1-6, with 9 nucleotides matching TRBD1. Germline loops: CDR1 MDHEN, CDR2 SYDVKM. Germline trimming cut 3 bases from V and 7 bases from J; bases unmatched to any gene: 7. The length of the CDR3 is 16 residues. This chain's CDR3 is CASSFWTGQGNSPLHF. The CDR3, as DNA: TGTGCCAGCAGTTTTTGGACGGGACAGGGAAATTCACCCCTCCACTTT.

This chain connects TRBV7-9 to TRBJ2-2, with 10 bases matching TRBD1. The length of the CDR3 is 17 residues. Looked up from germline, CDR1 is SEHNR and CDR2 is FQNEAQ (reference sequence). V trimming: 4 bases; J trimming: 2 bases; junction bases outside the gene matches: 7. CDR3 loop: CASSSRDRGTNTGELFF. CDR3 DNA sequence: TGTGCCAGCAGCTCCCGGGACAGGGGAACAAACACCGGGGAGCTGTTTTTT.

This chain uses TRBV19 with TRBJ1-2; tentative D call: TRBD1 (6 bases). The CDR3 is made up of 14 amino acids. The germline gives CDR1 LNHDA, CDR2 SQIVND (reference sequence). V lost 4 bases to trimming and J lost 0 bases, with 9 bases between them. The chain's CDR3 is CASSRSGANYGYTF. CDR3 DNA: TGTGCCAGTAGTAGGTCAGGGGCTAACTATGGCTACACCTTC.

This sequence joins TRBV12-5 and TRBJ2-3; perhaps TRBD2 as D (5 bases). The CDR3 length is 13 residues. The ends were cut back, 0 bases at V and 6 bases at J, with 7 bases in the middle. The V gene's germline CDR1 is LGHNT and CDR2 FRNRAP. The CDR3 spells CASGLVSGDTQYF. CDR3 sequence (DNA): TGTGCTAGTGGTTTGGTATCGGGGGATACGCAGTATTTT.

J is TRBJ2-3 and V is TRBV9; the match to TRBD1 covers 7 bases. This CDR3 comprises 13 residues. Trimming removed 2 bases from V and 4 bases from J; junction bases left unmatched: 1. Germline CDR1 SGDLS, CDR2 YYNGEE. CDR3 DNA sequence: TGTGCCAGCAGCGTCCAGGGGGCAGATACGCAGTATTTT. As protein: CASSVQGADTQYF.

This clone was counted between two and nine times. This chain uses TRBV9 with TRBJ2-1, with no clear D. The CDR3 sequence is 13 residues long. Germline lookup yields CDR1 SGDLS and CDR2 YYNGEE. Trimming took off 0 bases at V and 4 bases at J, with 5 bases between the two ends. Here the CDR3 DNA reads TGTGCCAGCAGCGTAGAACGGTACAATGAGCAGTTCTTC. Its protein product is CASSVERYNEQFF. The full variable domain, with the rest looked up from reference TRBV9 and TRBJ2-1, is DSGVTQTPKHLITATGQRVTLRCSPRSGDLSVYWYQQSLDQGLQFLIQYYNGEERAKGNILERFSAQQFPDLHSELNLSSLELGDSALYFCASSVERYNEQFFGPGTRLTVL.

V and J are TRBV5-1 and TRBJ2-3, with D tentatively TRBD1 (6 bases). CDR3 length equals 14 residues. V was cut by 0 bases and J by 5 bases, with 10 bases left in between. Germline-derived CDR1 and CDR2 are SGHRS and YFSETQ. The CDR3 DNA reads TGCGCCAGCAGCTTGGGACAGGTGGGAGATACGCAGTATTTT. Protein product: CASSLGQVGDTQYF.

On this clone: Relative to the germline gene, one junction end is altered; a read error may explain this. The chain links TRBV7-7 to TRBJ1-2; D ambiguous. There are 15 residues in the CDR3. Germline-derived CDR1 and CDR2 are SSHAT and FNYEAQ (reference sequence). CDR3 nucleotide sequence: TGTGCTAGCAGCCCCAAAGAGGGTCCGGACTATGGCTACACCTTC. Translating it yields CASSPKEGPDYGYTF.

In DNA form, the CDR3 reads TGTGCCACCAGCACACCCCAACCCTTAACCACAGTCTACACCTTC. Translated, it gives CATSTPQPLTTVYTF. This chain connects TRBV15 to TRBJ1-2; D is ambiguous. The V gene lost 4 bases and the J gene lost 10 bases, with 22 bases spanning the gap. Germline V gene sequence: CDR1 LNHNV, CDR2 YYDKDF (reference sequence). The CDR3 consists of 15 residues.

The chain uses TRBV6-6 and TRBJ2-7, with D uncertain. Trimming pared 5 bases from V and 4 bases from J, leaving 9 bases between. The CDR3 runs 12 residues. Per the germline V gene, CDR1 is MNHNY and CDR2 is SVGAGI (reference sequence). CDR3 region: CASSPSVYEQYF. CDR3 sequence (DNA): TGTGCCAGCAGTCCCTCGGTTTACGAGCAGTACTTC.

The V call is TRBV29-1, the J call TRBJ2-7; 10 nucleotides line up with TRBD1. V shed 4 bases and J 7 bases; nucleotides not matched to a gene: 10. The CDR3 extends over 14 amino acids. Germline values: CDR1 SQVTM, CDR2 ANQGSEA. CDR3 nucleotide sequence: TGCAGCGTTGCCCGGGGACAGGGGTCGAGTGAGCAGTACTTC. Its protein is CSVARGQGSSEQYF.

This chain connects TRBV9 to TRBJ1-5, with a weak D call TRBD1 (5 bases). CDR3 size: 15 residues. Trimming took 0 bases from V and 1 from J, leaving 8 bases between them. Germline CDR1 is SGDLS and CDR2 is YYNGEE. In nucleotides, the CDR3 is TGTGCCAGCAGCGTAGGGGGCCTAAGCAATCAGCCCCAGCATTTT. It is translated as CASSVGGLSNQPQHF.

This clone has just a few counts. The chain carries TRBV7-2 and TRBJ1-1; TRBD1 matches at 7 bases. This CDR3 has 15 amino acids. The V gene's germline CDR1 is SGHTA and CDR2 FQGNSA. After removal of 0 bases from V and 3 bases from J, the junction contained 4 bases not matched to a gene. Written as DNA, the CDR3 is TGTGCCAGCAGCTTAGCCGGGACAGAGGACACTGAAGCTTTCTTT. Translated, it gives CASSLAGTEDTEAFF. The full variable domain, completed using reference TRBV7-2 and TRBJ1-1, is GAGVSQSPSNKVTEKGKDVELRCDPISGHTALYWYRQSLGQGLEFLIYFQGNSAPDKSGLPSDRFSAERTGGSVSTLTIQRTQQEDSAVYLCASSLAGTEDTEAFFGQGTRLTVV.

V and J are TRBV19 and TRBJ2-3; perhaps TRBD2 as D (5 bases). There are 14 residues in the CDR3. The V and J ends lost 6 bases and 0 bases respectively, with 10 bases between them. CDR1 and CDR2 from the germline V gene are LNHDA and SQIVND (reference sequence). The CDR3, as DNA: TGTGCCAGTAGAACGGGGTCTAGCACAGATACGCAGTATTTT. It yields the protein CASRTGSSTDTQYF.

The chain links TRBV29-1 to TRBJ2-1, with 7 positions matching TRBD2. The CDR3 totals 12 residues. The junction had 3 bases not matched to a gene; V was cut back by 7 bases and J by 3 bases. Germline CDR1 reads SQVTM; CDR2 reads ANQGSEA. CDR3 DNA: TGCAGCGCGGGACTAAGCTACAATGAGCAGTTCTTC. Translated, it gives CSAGLSYNEQFF.